These 21 T cell receptor beta chains were sequenced from one sample in a study of shared clonotypes between healthy human individuals. The data were produced by immunoSEQ multiplex PCR, yet TCRdb's version contains in-frame clones alone and is incomplete. In the table there are over 2 million clones, 92% of which are singletons. Sequencing input: naive CD4+ T cells from PBMCs. The sample's subset: CD45RA+ positively selected. The receptor source for this set is a young man in good health. Some clones in this sample may be carry-over from other donors' samples.

This chain links TRBV11-2 with TRBJ1-4; the D is unclear. V was pared by 5 bases and J by 0 bases, with 10 bases between. The CDR3 spans 15 residues. Germline V gene data show CDR1 as SGHAT and CDR2 as FQNNGV. This chain's CDR3 is CASSDRVATNEKLFF. The CDR3 nucleotides are TGTGCCAGCAGCGATCGAGTTGCAACTAATGAAAAACTGTTTTTT.

The V call is TRBV28, the J call TRBJ2-1; 7 positions match TRBD2. The CDR3 extends over 13 amino acids. Germline-derived CDR1 and CDR2 are MDHEN and SYDVKM. Trimming at V came to 10 bases and at J to 6 bases, leaving 9 bases not matched to a gene. The CDR3 region has the DNA TGTGCCAACTCGGCGGGAGTGGGCAATGAGCAGTTCTTC. Its translation: CANSAGVGNEQFF.

The chain joins TRBV5-1 to TRBJ1-3; no firm D call. Germline CDR1 and CDR2: SGHRS and YFSETQ. The CDR3 is 15 amino acids. Trimming pared 3 bases from V and 0 bases from J, leaving 10 bases between. This CDR3 is CASSSTPSSGNTIYF. CDR3 DNA: TGCGCCAGCAGCTCGACACCTAGCTCTGGAAACACCATATATTTT.

On this clone: The sample has other DNA sequences that encode this CDR3 too. The V gene is TRBV18, the J gene TRBJ1-2, with 10 bases fitting TRBD1. This CDR3 comprises 15 residues. V shed 3 bases and J 3 bases; nucleotides not matched to a gene: 4. CDR1 and CDR2 from the germline V gene are KGHSH and LQKENI. For the CDR3, the DNA is TGTGCCAGCTCACCGGGACAGGGGAGATACTATGGCTACACCTTC. This gives the protein CASSPGQGRYYGYTF.

This chain links TRBV7-9 with TRBJ2-2; D call uncertain. Trimming left V 5 bases short and J 1 base short, with 23 bases between. This CDR3 comprises 19 residues. Per the germline V gene, CDR1 is SEHNR and CDR2 is FQNEAQ (reference sequence). The CDR3, as DNA: TGTGCCAGCAGCCCCAATCCAGGACGGCCTACCGGGAACACCGGGGAGCTGTTTTTT. Protein product: CASSPNPGRPTGNTGELFF.

This chain connects TRBV11-2 to TRBJ2-7; tentative D call: TRBD1 (6 bases). Germline CDR1 reads SGHAT; CDR2 reads FQNNGV. The CDR3 contains 14 residues. The germline V and J ends were trimmed by 5 bases and 4 bases, with 15 bases remaining between them. Written as DNA, the CDR3 is TGTGCCAGCAGCCGCGAGGGGGAACTTTACGAGCAGTACTTC. Protein product: CASSREGELYEQYF.

The chain is built from TRBV7-3 and TRBJ2-7; D call uncertain. CDR3 length: 12 residues. Germline loops: CDR1 SGHTA, CDR2 FQGTGA. Trimming shortened V by 2 bases and J by 9 bases, and 11 bases separated the two germline ends. The CDR3 DNA is TGTGCCAGCAGCTTAGCGCCCCAGCTGCAGTACTTC. It specifies CASSLAPQLQYF.

Written as DNA, the CDR3 is TGTGCCATCAGTGAGGGACTGGGGCCGGCCTGGGTGGAGACCCAGTACTTC. Protein sequence: CAISEGLGPAWVETQYF. The J gene is TRBJ2-5, the V gene TRBV10-3; D is perhaps TRBD1 or TRBD2 (5 bases each). This CDR3 is 17 amino acids long. Germline CDR1 and CDR2: ENHRY and SYGVKD. V was trimmed by 2 bases and J by 5 bases, leaving 21 bases between them.

The chain is built from TRBV2 and TRBJ1-2; 10 nucleotides line up with TRBD1. Germline V gene lookup returns CDR1 SNHLY and CDR2 FYNNEI. The V gene end was trimmed by 3 bases and the J gene end by 8 bases; junction bases not matched to a gene: 6. The CDR3 has 14 amino acids. CDR3 DNA: TGTGCCAGCAGTGAGGACAGGGGGAGAGGCGGCTACACCTTC. This sequence encodes CASSEDRGRGGYTF.

This chain links TRBV5-4 with TRBJ2-4; tentative D call: TRBD2 (5 bases). The V gene's germline CDR1 is SGHNT and CDR2 YYREEE (reference sequence). V was pared by 0 bases and J by 0 bases, with 13 bases between. The CDR3 runs to 17 residues. The CDR3: CASSLGGGVLAKNIQYF. As DNA, the CDR3 is TGTGCCAGCAGCTTGGGCGGAGGCGTTTTAGCCAAAAACATTCAGTACTTC.

This chain links TRBV9 with TRBJ1-1, with TRBD1 matching over 7 bases. The ends lost 0 bases at V and 0 bases at J; junction bases unmatched: 8. The germline V gene encodes CDR1 SGDLS and CDR2 YYNGEE. The CDR3 is made up of 17 amino acids. The CDR3 sequence is CASSVGRDRHMNTEAFF. CDR3 in DNA: TGTGCCAGCAGCGTAGGTCGGGACAGACATATGAACACTGAAGCTTTCTTT.

The chain combines TRBV5-4 with TRBJ1-1; 9 bases are a match to TRBD1. Germline trimming cut 4 bases from V and 1 base from J; bases unmatched to any gene: 11. Germline CDR1 reads SGHNT; CDR2 reads YYREEE (reference sequence). CDR3 length: 17 residues. CDR3 sequence reads: CASSRVWGQGPNTEAFF. Written as DNA, the CDR3 is TGTGCCAGCAGCAGAGTTTGGGGACAGGGACCGAACACTGAAGCTTTCTTT.

The chain carries TRBV6-1 and TRBJ2-5, with D unclear. V shed 4 bases and J shed 1 base, with 10 bases lying between them. This CDR3 is built from 14 residues. CDR1 is MNHNS, CDR2 SASEGT, per germline. Here the CDR3 DNA reads TGTGCCAGCAGTGCAACCTGGACCCAAGAGACCCAGTACTTC. This gives the protein CASSATWTQETQYF.

Written as DNA, the CDR3 is TGCGCCAGCAGCTTGGGGACGACTTACTCTGGAAACACCATATATTTT. This sequence encodes CASSLGTTYSGNTIYF. The genes are TRBV5-1 and TRBJ1-3; D not certain. CDR3 length: 16 residues. Trimming cost V 0 bases and J 0 bases, with 10 bases left between them. Per germline, CDR1 SGHRS and CDR2 YFSETQ. The full variable domain, with the rest looked up from reference TRBV5-1 and TRBJ1-3, is KAGVTQTPRYLIKTRGQQVTLSCSPISGHRSVSWYQQTPGQGLQFLFEYFSETQRNKGNFPGRFSGRQFSNSRSEMNVSTLELGDSALYLCASSLGTTYSGNTIYFGEGSWLTVV.

The chain combines TRBV7-8 with TRBJ2-4, with 10 bases matching TRBD1. The CDR3 sequence is 19 residues long. Trimming removed 4 bases from V and 3 bases from J; junction bases left unmatched: 15. The germline gives CDR1 SGHVS, CDR2 FQNEAQ. CDR3 residues: CASSSSGTGVGFGKNIQYF. The CDR3 DNA is TGTGCCAGCAGCTCATCCGGGACAGGGGTTGGGTTTGGCAAAAACATTCAGTACTTC.

The chain links TRBV19 to TRBJ2-1; D unclear. The germline V and J ends were trimmed by 9 bases and 3 bases, with 9 bases remaining between them. The CDR3 length is 12 residues. Germline assignment: CDR1 LNHDA and CDR2 SQIVND (reference sequence). The CDR3 is CASTGIYNEQFF. The CDR3 DNA is TGTGCCAGCACTGGAATCTACAATGAGCAGTTCTTC.

The V and J genes are TRBV27 and TRBJ2-3; a weak D match, TRBD2 (6 bases). This CDR3 comprises 13 residues. The germline gives CDR1 MNHEY, CDR2 SMNVEV (reference sequence). The V gene lost 4 bases and the J gene lost 4 bases, with 9 bases spanning the gap. CDR3 residues: CASSWGVADTQYF. CDR3 sequence (DNA): TGTGCCAGCAGTTGGGGGGTAGCAGATACGCAGTATTTT.

The count of this clone is one. The rearrangement uses TRBV7-3 and TRBJ1-1; 8 bases fit TRBD1. Germline trimming cut 5 bases from V and 0 bases from J; bases unmatched to any gene: 2. The CDR3 sequence is 14 residues long. Germline-derived CDR1 and CDR2 are SGHTA and FQGTGA. In DNA form, the CDR3 reads TGTGCCAGCAGCCAGGGGGCCCTGAACACTGAAGCTTTCTTT. This codes for CASSQGALNTEAFF. Full variable domain (missing parts from reference TRBV7-3 and TRBJ1-1): GAGVSQTPSNKVTEKGKYVELRCDPISGHTALYWYRQSLGQGPEFLIYFQGTGAADDSGLPNDRFFAVRPEGSVSTLKIQRTERGDSAVYLCASSQGALNTEAFFGQGTRLTVV.

The chain carries TRBV12-5 and TRBJ2-3, with D possibly being TRBD2 (7 bases). Trimming stripped 8 bases from V and 5 bases from J, with 14 bases between. Germline V gene lookup returns CDR1 LGHNT and CDR2 FRNRAP. This CDR3 has 13 residues. The CDR3 sequence is CASSGGLVDTQYF. The DNA for the CDR3 is TGTGCTAGTTCCGGGGGGCTAGTAGATACGCAGTATTTT.

The chain has TRBV25-1 and TRBJ1-2, with a weak D call TRBD1 (5 bases). The CDR3 is 13 amino acids. Deletions cut 0 bases from V and 7 bases from J, with 9 bases between. CDR1 is MGHDK and CDR2 is SYGVNS in the germline V gene. The CDR3 region has the DNA TGTGCCAGCAGTGAATATGCCAGGGTTGGCTACACCTTC. This sequence encodes CASSEYARVGYTF.

The gene calls are TRBV7-3 and TRBJ1-5, with a weak D call TRBD1 (6 bases). Trimming stripped 5 bases from V and 4 bases from J, with 9 bases between. Germline CDR1 and CDR2: SGHTA and FQGTGA. The CDR3 length is 13 residues. CDR3 region: CASSRTVNQPQHF. For the CDR3, the DNA is TGTGCCAGCAGCCGGACAGTTAATCAGCCCCAGCATTTT.